This T cell receptor beta chain appears in the sequencing data of a study of OX40 agonist ivuxolimab in advanced cancers. Whole-study findings and limits: By week 6 at 0.1 to 3.0 mg/kg, blood CD4+ and CD8+ T cells had expanded clonally.

Here immunoSEQ multiplex PCR was the method, and the copy in TCRdb shows in-frame clones only, minus some. The table includes tens of thousands of clones, about 86% detected once. A few counts support this clone. The antigen is undetermined. Sampled blood was obtained at baseline, cycle 4 day 1, and cycle 7 day 1. With V trimmed by 5 bases and J by 7 bases, 11 bases remained unmatched. The germline gives CDR1 SGHVS, CDR2 FQNEAQ. The CDR3 extends over 15 amino acids. The J gene is TRBJ1-5, the V gene TRBV7-8, with TRBD1 identical over 7 bases. The sequence was collected from an adult with an advanced solid tumor such as melanoma, head and neck, liver or kidney cancer. Sequencing used CD4+ or CD8+ T cells sorted from blood, obtained in a trial of the OX40 agonist ivuxolimab. The CDR3 loop is CASSEHRGPSQPQHF. In DNA form, the CDR3 reads TGTGCCAGCAGCGAACACAGGGGTCCGAGCCAGCCCCAGCATTTT.